This entry is about one TCR beta chain. This clone came up a few times. Its antigen is still unknown. Base qualities are not recorded, but no much larger clone differs from it by a single base. The sample originates from a study of CD8+ T cells in alopecia areata (dated by TCRdb to the late 2010s). Background for the entire study: The treated patients took part in an open-label pilot trial in which moderate-to-severe alopecia areata was treated with oral tofacitinib at 5 to 10 mg twice daily. High-throughput TCRbeta sequencing was used to examine T cell clonal expansion in alopecia areata in both the C3H/HeJ mouse model and human patients. Biopsies were taken from tofacitinib-treated patients at baseline and again at 4 and 24 weeks into treatment, and several of those patients also had a later scalp biopsy. RNA was obtained with the PAXgene miRNA kit for fixed scalp, the miRNeasy kit for PBMCs, and the RNeasy kit for mouse skin. TCRbeta CDR3 regions were amplified by immunoSEQ multiplex PCR with 35 Vbeta forward and 13 Jbeta reverse primers. Patients received tofacitinib for 6 to 18 months and were then followed off drug for 6 months to check for delayed response and recurrence. On the human side, TCRbeta sequencing was run on scalp tissue and on sorted CD4+ and CD8+ peripheral blood T cells from healthy controls and from alopecia areata patients with either patchy or totalis/universalis disease. Scalp clonality was compared across normal scalp (n=4), patchy alopecia areata scalp (n=8), and alopecia totalis/universalis scalp (n=8). The research as a whole found: Unlike mouse skin, which is dominated by gammadelta T cells, normal human skin has resident alphabeta T cells that are also sequenced, and this complicates analysis of the scalp TCR repertoire. Compared with mice, TCR sequences shared between patients were less clear, possibly partly because of HLA diversity across the patient population. Lesional scalp, especially in alopecia totalis/universalis, showed higher clonality and more expanded CD8+ clones than normal scalp, suggesting antigenic drive.

Read against the paper, the sample's time point label means: baseline before oral tofacitinib. From alopecia areata patients, peripheral blood was collected along with lesional scalp punch biopsies. PBMCs were isolated by density centrifugation and stained for CD3, CD4 and CD8, after which CD4+ and CD8+ T cells were sorted on a FACSAria. The junction shows trimming of 2 bases on V and 4 bases on J, plus 13 bases between the germline ends. Measured from the cysteine to the phenylalanine, the CDR3 is 15 residues long. CDR3 DNA only is kept here, 45 bases in frame from base 1. CDR1 MNHEY and CDR2 SVGAGI were looked up in the germline V gene. The library was built by means of the immunoSEQ multiplex PCR assay. RNA was extracted from all samples and reverse transcribed into cDNA as template for TCR sequencing. First-strand cDNA was synthesized with SuperScript III using a 2:1 mix of oligo-dT and random hexamers. A synthetic immune receptor repertoire was used to gauge amplification bias, and whatever bias remained was removed computationally. As for the original processing: Raw reads were preprocessed to remove errors, and CDR3 was defined according to IMGT conventions as the region from the conserved cysteine to phenylalanine. Clonality was calculated as 1 minus Shannon entropy normalized by log2 of the number of productive unique TCRs. CD4 or CD8 identity of scalp clones was inferred by cross-referencing scalp TCRbeta sequences with sorted blood CD4 and CD8 repertoires. TCRdb re-hosts the immuneACCESS table, in-frame sequences only. Its copies lack some clones; in the studies checked, an unresolved V gene accounts for under half of them, and the cause for the rest is not known. D and trimming were read from the DNA, whereas the V and J calls and clone size are those reported in that table. The sample table contains 140,000 to 150,000 clones; only one count was recorded for 58% of them. Under 8% of the sample rests with the top ten.

The source of this sequence is a human donor with alopecia areata. In this chain, TRBV6-5 is recombined with TRBJ2-3; the D gene cannot be resolved reliably. The sequenced sample was CD4+ T cells sorted from blood, obtained at week 0. The CDR3 has the sequence CASSYDRWGSDTQYF. The DNA is as follows: TGTGCCAGCAGTTACGATCGGTGGGGTTCAGATACGCAGTATTTT.